This T cell receptor (beta chain) was identified during a study of blood T cell repertoires in COVID-19. Study-level background: Researchers got acute and convalescent COVID-19 samples from the United States, Italy and Spain. PBMCs, B-cell-depleted T cells, or T cells provided the cDNA or gDNA that made up the material.

CDR3 size: 18 residues. Unmatched junction bases numbered 14, after V lost 0 bases and J lost 5 bases. Germline V gene data show CDR1 as SQVTM and CDR2 as ANQGSEA. The table lists this clone with a count of one. Generated by immunoSEQ multiplex PCR, the TCRdb table keeps only in-frame clones and is missing some. The table has 310,000 or so clones, 89% seen once. The TCR comes from a man younger than 35 who had recovered from COVID-19. The gene calls are TRBV29-1 and TRBJ2-2; 8 bases agree with TRBD1. Source material: peripheral blood. The CDR3, as DNA: TGCAGCGTTGAAGATTCGCGGTGGAGGACAGGGAGTACCGGGGAGCTGTTTTTT. This sequence encodes CSVEDSRWRTGSTGELFF.